This TCR beta chain was recorded in a study of OX40 agonist ivuxolimab in advanced cancers. About the study: Ivuxolimab is an agonistic anti-OX40 (CD134) antibody, and patients were treated with it.

The CDR3 extends over 12 amino acids. The V end lost 0 bases, the J end lost 7 bases, and 4 bases lay between the germline ends. Germline CDR1 reads SGHNT; CDR2 reads YYREEE (reference sequence). Only in-frame clones appear in the TCRdb table, and some are missing; sequencing was by immunoSEQ multiplex PCR. This sample carries roughly 62,000 clones, roughly 90% of them seen once, and the ten largest clones take roughly 0.6%. Autoimmune disease history or systemic immunosuppression excluded patients. This sample comprised CD4+ or CD8+ T cells sorted from blood, obtained in a trial of the OX40 agonist ivuxolimab. V and J are TRBV5-4 and TRBJ2-2, with no clear D. The sequence derives from an adult with an advanced solid tumor such as melanoma, head and neck, liver or kidney cancer. The CDR3 loop reads CASSLGVGELFF. CDR3 in DNA: TGTGCCAGCAGCTTGGGCGTCGGGGAGCTGTTTTTT.